Below, 17 T cell receptor beta chains from the same sample are listed, as sequenced in a study of T cell responses to AZD1222 COVID-19 vaccine. Method: immunoSEQ multiplex PCR; TCRdb's copy keeps in-frame clones and lacks some. The sample has around 120,000 clones, approximately 91% seen once; the top ten hold approximately 2.4%. Source: peripheral blood, taken on day 0 of AZD1222 vaccination. These receptors all stem from an adult in good health.

The V and J genes are TRBV5-1 and TRBJ1-1, with 7 bases aligning to TRBD1. The germline CDR1 and CDR2 sequences are SGHRS and YFSETQ. The CDR3 covers 14 residues. V was clipped by 4 bases and J by 6 bases; unmatched bases: 9. This CDR3 is CASSGGQEKSEAFF. CDR3 in DNA: TGCGCCAGCAGCGGAGGACAGGAAAAGTCTGAAGCTTTCTTT.

The chain is built from TRBV19 and TRBJ2-3, with 8 bases that match TRBD2. Germline CDR1 reads LNHDA; CDR2 reads SQIVND (reference sequence). The CDR3 extends over 17 amino acids. V lost 6 bases, J lost 4 bases, and 15 bases stayed unmatched. The CDR3, as DNA: TGTGCCAGTAGCCCCACTCTCGGGCGGGGGGCCCCAGATACGCAGTATTTT. As protein: CASSPTLGRGAPDTQYF.

The chain combines TRBV10-3 with TRBJ2-4, with a possible D match to TRBD1 (5 bases). Deletions cut 0 bases from V and 7 bases from J, with 7 bases between. CDR1 and CDR2 (germline): ENHRY, SYGVKD. This CDR3 is built from 13 residues. CDR3 DNA sequence: TGTGCCATCAGTGAGTCGCCAGGGAACATTCAGTACTTC. This codes for CAISESPGNIQYF.

The chain uses TRBV18 and TRBJ2-1, with 8 nucleotides matching TRBD1. The CDR3 has 14 amino acids. Unmatched junction bases numbered 8, after V lost 6 bases and J lost 7 bases. Germline CDR1 reads KGHSH; CDR2 reads LQKENI. CDR3 protein: CASSRGQGRNEQFF. The CDR3 bases are TGTGCCAGCTCCCGCGGACAGGGAAGGAATGAGCAGTTCTTC.

This sequence joins TRBV20-1 and TRBJ1-5; no definite D call. Germline CDR1 DFQATT, CDR2 SNEGSKA (reference sequence). With 3 bases removed from V and 5 bases from J, the gap between germline ends came to 11 bases. The CDR3 covers 13 residues. CDR3 DNA: TGCAGTGCTAGTCGGAGGCCAGATCAGCCCCAGCATTTT. Its translation: CSASRRPDQPQHF.

The chain employs TRBV3-1 (or the pseudogene TRBV3-2) and TRBJ1-3, with 7 positions matching TRBD1. The CDR3 has 14 residues. The V gene end was trimmed by 1 base and the J gene end by 6 bases; junction bases not matched to a gene: 3. From germline, CDR1 is LGHDT and CDR2 YNNKEL (reference sequence). The CDR3 spells CASSQGGTANTIYF. The CDR3 nucleotides read TGTGCCAGCAGCCAAGGGGGGACAGCAAACACCATATATTTT.

This chain joins TRBV7-6 and TRBJ2-3; TRBD1 aligns across 7 bases. The trim removed 5 bases at V and 3 bases at J, leaving 5 bases unmatched. There are 14 residues in the CDR3. CDR1 is SGHVS, CDR2 FNYEAQ, per germline. CDR3 in amino acids: CASSLRDSTDTQYF. The CDR3 region has the DNA TGTGCCAGCAGCCTCCGGGACAGTACAGATACGCAGTATTTT. Complete variable domain (other parts from reference TRBV7-6 and TRBJ2-3): GAGVSQSPRYKVTKRGQDVALRCDPISGHVSLYWYRQALGQGPEFLTYFNYEAQQDKSGLPNDRFSAERPEGSISTLTIQRTEQRDSAMYRCASSLRDSTDTQYFGPGTRLTVL.

This clone turned up a few times. The chain joins TRBV19 to TRBJ2-7; TRBD1 matches 8 bases. CDR3 length equals 15 residues. Germline V gene sequence: CDR1 LNHDA, CDR2 SQIVND (reference sequence). Trimming took 1 base from V and 2 from J; bases not matched to a gene: 4. The CDR3 coding sequence is TGTGCCAGTAGTATAGTCGGGGGACAGGCCTACGAGCAGTACTTC. This gives the protein CASSIVGGQAYEQYF.

The V gene is TRBV9, the J gene TRBJ1-6, with D tentatively TRBD1 (6 bases). The CDR3 totals 15 residues. Germline V CDR1 and CDR2: SGDLS, YYNGEE. Trimming pared 2 bases from V and 10 bases from J, leaving 16 bases between. The CDR3 here is CASSVLAQGHSPLHF. The CDR3 region has the DNA TGTGCCAGCAGCGTCCTAGCTCAGGGGCACTCACCCCTCCACTTT.

This clone was found a few times. V and J are TRBV10-1 and TRBJ1-5, with D perhaps TRBD1 (6 bases). Germline V gives CDR1 WNHNN, CDR2 SYGVQD (reference sequence). The CDR3 contains 16 residues. Trimming took off 0 bases at V and 6 bases at J, with 15 bases between the two ends. The CDR3 DNA reads TGCGCCAGCAGTGAGTCGGGTCAGGGGCTCGCTCAGCCCCAGCATTTT. It is translated as CASSESGQGLAQPQHF.

CDR3 region: CASSLGQGSLYEQYF. The CDR3 DNA is TGTGCCAGCAGCTTGGGACAGGGTAGTTTGTACGAGCAGTACTTC. This sequence joins TRBV7-2 and TRBJ2-7; TRBD1 matches 9 bases. After removal of 3 bases from V and 4 bases from J, the junction contained 7 bases not matched to a gene. Germline assignment: CDR1 SGHTA and CDR2 FQGNSA. CDR3 length equals 15 residues.

The chain couples TRBV7-8 to TRBJ2-5; TRBD1 might be the D (5 bases). The V end lost 6 bases, the J end lost 1 base, and 9 bases lay between the germline ends. Germline V CDR1 and CDR2: SGHVS, FQNEAQ. The CDR3 has 13 residues. The CDR3 DNA sequence: TGTGCCAGCAGTCGACAGCTCCAAGAGACCCAGTACTTC. This codes for CASSRQLQETQYF.

In DNA form, the CDR3 reads TGTGCCAGCAGTTTAAAGGCTAATGAAAAACTGTTTTTT. It yields the protein CASSLKANEKLFF. This chain links TRBV27 with TRBJ1-4; no definite D call. Trimming removed 2 bases from V and 3 bases from J, with 4 bases in between. Per the germline V gene, CDR1 is MNHEY and CDR2 is SMNVEV (reference sequence). The CDR3 covers 13 residues.

The chain carries TRBV5-5 and TRBJ2-5; D uncertain. Germline V gene lookup returns CDR1 SGHKS and CDR2 YYEKEE (reference sequence). The length of the CDR3 is 16 residues. The V and J ends lost 4 bases and 0 bases respectively, with 16 bases between them. The CDR3 DNA sequence: TGTGCCAGCAGCCCTATGGGGATACCGTACCAAGAGACCCAGTACTTC. Translation gives CASSPMGIPYQETQYF.

This chain joins TRBV7-9 and TRBJ2-5; 7 bases match TRBD1. The CDR3 loop spans 14 amino acids. After removal of 7 bases from V and 2 bases from J, the junction contained 7 bases not matched to a gene. Germline loops: CDR1 SEHNR, CDR2 FQNEAQ (reference sequence). CDR3 in DNA: TGTGCCAGCACCCTGACAGGGTGGCAAGAGACCCAGTACTTC. Its protein is CASTLTGWQETQYF. The full variable domain, its missing parts supplied by reference TRBV7-9 and TRBJ2-5, is DTGVSQNPRHKITKRGQNVTFRCDPISEHNRLYWYRQTLGQGPEFLTYFQNEAQLEKSRLLSDRFSAERPKGSFSTLEIQRTEQGDSAMYLCASTLTGWQETQYFGPGTRLLVL.

This clone has just one count. The V gene is TRBV27, the J gene TRBJ2-1, with D maybe TRBD1 (5 bases). The CDR3 runs to 14 residues. Germline CDR1 reads MNHEY; CDR2 reads SMNVEV (reference sequence). The V gene lost 8 bases and the J gene lost 9 bases, with 20 bases spanning the gap. DNA of the CDR3: TGTGCCAGCCGCATGACCGGGCCTAGGGGTGAGCAGTTCTTC. Translated, it gives CASRMTGPRGEQFF.

J is TRBJ1-5 and V is TRBV2, with 7 bases identical to TRBD1. Germline CDR1 and CDR2: SNHLY and FYNNEI. The CDR3 is made up of 13 amino acids. V shed 6 bases and J 7 bases; nucleotides not matched to a gene: 6. CDR3 sequence (DNA): TGTGCCAGCAGCGGACAGGTGGTACAGCCCCAGCATTTT. Amino acid sequence: CASSGQVVQPQHF.